This record looks at one TCR beta chain sequence and its context. Its antigen is unidentified. These data belong to a study of T-cell reconstitution after alpha-beta-depleted transplantation in children. Preparation of the TCRbeta library used unique molecular identifiers. TCRdb itself ran the PCR reads through MiXCR, one entry per CDR3 protein. The sample lists 250,000 to 400,000 distinct CDR3 sequences, around 20% occurring once. The CDR3 length is 16 residues. Trimming pared 2 bases from V and 1 base from J, leaving 14 bases between. Germline-derived CDR1 and CDR2 are SEHNR and FQNEAQ (reference sequence). General study points: Several hundred expanded graft clones reportedly were the source of alpha-beta T cells about two months after transplant. After transplant, high TCRbeta diversity at day 60 in some patients arose from surviving recipient T cells and thymic progenitors.

The V and J genes are TRBV7-9 and TRBJ2-5; D might be TRBD1 (6 bases). Sample: PBMCs, mostly from graft donor cells, taken 180 days after TCRalphabeta/CD19-depleted stem cell transplant. The sequence derives from a male patient aged 10 to 17 who had a stem cell transplant for acute lymphoblastic leukemia, so the T cells may come from the graft donor. This CDR3 is CASSLIRQVLQETQYF. The DNA of the CDR3 is TGTGCCAGCAGCTTAATCCGACAGGTCCTCCAAGAGACCCAGTACTTC.